The entry that follows covers one T cell receptor beta chain sequence. The specificity of this receptor is unknown. No qualities accompany the bases; no much larger clone lies one base away. This record belongs to a study of T cell responses to AZD1222 COVID-19 vaccine (TCRdb year 2021). With regard to the full study: AZD1222 recipients given second doses at about 4 weeks or at about 12 weeks were pooled, since spike-specific TCR depth and breadth were not found to differ between the two schedules. A total of 230 to 250 trial participants underwent TCR sequencing, of whom 200 to 220 had received two doses of AZD1222 and approximately 26 had received two doses of the MenACWY control vaccine. Trial participants were enrolled by age into subgroups of 18-55, 56-69 and 70-plus years, and around 140, 26 and 57 TCR-sequenced participants, respectively, were included in these subgroups. What the research found in general, with its limitations: Reportedly, close to half of the unique spike-specific TCRs recognized epitopes lying outside the regions that are mutated in the B.1.351 and B.1.1.7 variants. Conclusions about previously exposed vaccinees are limited because only six or seven AZD1222 recipients were SARS-CoV-2 seropositive at baseline. No day 14 peak-response samples were available, so repertoires were characterized only after the peak T cell response. After two AZD1222 doses, both the breadth and the depth of spike-specific TCRs were significantly higher than at day 0 and than in MenACWY recipients. Participants were mostly white British, with more females than males. The authors suggested clonal diversity may have been underestimated. The whole spike protein was spanned by vaccine-associated CD4 TCRs, and dominant responses were seen in regions 160-218 and 743-854. The 56-69-year group was small, and its depth increase did not reach significance, likely because of low power.

The germline V gene (reference sequence) yields SGHNT for CDR1 and YYREEE for CDR2. V is shortened by 3 bases, J by 0 bases, and the region joining them spans 19 bases. Taken from cysteine to phenylalanine, the CDR3 has 19 residues. Only the CDR3 DNA stays, 57 bases, in frame from base 1. Taken with the paper, the label for time point translates to: baseline before first vaccination. Vaccinee samples were obtained from the UK trials COV001 and COV002, which included a single-blind randomized controlled phase 2/3 trial of AZD1222 (ChAdOx1 nCoV-19) in healthy adults. For TCRbeta chain sequencing, PBMC samples from trial participants were taken at day 0 and at day 28 after the second dose. The CDR3 regions of human TCRbeta chains were analyzed by immunosequencing. The source study handled its data this way. Repertoire TCRs were checked for matches against a reference library of SARS-CoV-2-specific TCRs that had been generated using the MIRA antigen-specificity platform. Breadth was defined as the fraction of unique TCRs that were SARS-CoV-2-associated. Depth was defined as the fraction of total T cells that were SARS-CoV-2-associated. Using the MIRA data, each spike-specific TCR was mapped to the spike region that the TCR reacts to and placed in a CD4 or CD8 class. Log10-transformed breadth and depth values were compared by one-way ANOVA with Sidak's multiple comparisons tests. Here the immuneACCESS table is served through TCRdb, limited to in-frame sequences with V and J called. Missing clones are a known gap in these copies; in checked studies unresolved V genes cover under half, and the rest lacks a known reason. The V and J calls and clone size come from that table; D and trimming were worked out from the DNA. The sample table shows roughly 86,000 clones, and 80% to 90% are seen once. The ten top clones hold approximately 30% of the sample.

The receptor chain draws on TRBV5-4 and TRBJ2-6; TRBD2 is perhaps the D gene, given 5 matching bases. The sequenced sample was peripheral blood, obtained on day 0 of AZD1222 vaccination. The clonotype comes from an adult in good health. The CDR3 region has the sequence CASSSIGVASPSGANVLTF. The DNA sequence is as follows: TGTGCCAGCAGCTCGATCGGAGTAGCGTCACCCTCTGGGGCCAACGTCCTGACTTTC. Supplemented by the reference TRBV5-4 and TRBJ2-6 proteins around the CDR3, the complete variable domain is ETGVTQSPTHLIKTRGQQVTLRCSSQSGHNTVSWYQQALGQGPQFIFQYYREEENGRGNFPPRFSGLQFPNYSSELNVNALELDDSALYLCASSSIGVASPSGANVLTFGAGSRLTVL.